This T cell receptor (beta chain) originates from a study of blood T cells in healthy people across ages. This clonotype occurred a few times. The antigen is not known. Primed by a sample-barcoded 5' primer and a J-beta primer mix, a second PCR proceeded for 7 to 11 cycles. Each cDNA molecule was tagged by a template-switch adaptor that had 12 random nucleotides. TCRdb reprocessed the 5' RACE reads via MiXCR and lists one record per CDR3 protein. The table has around 790,000 distinct CDR3 sequences, 40% to 50% seen once; the top ten hold roughly 19%. General study findings and limits: TCR beta diversity correlated strongly with naive T cell percentage. In older individuals, TCR beta diversity per million T cells was lower, falling roughly linearly with age.

Trimming took off 2 bases at V and 0 bases at J, with 8 bases between the two ends. The CDR3 has 14 amino acids. Germline V gene sequence: CDR1 LGHNA, CDR2 YSLEER. Extracted total RNA amounted to at least 6 micrograms for each sample. The origin of this receptor is a man aged 55 to 70 in good health. The sequenced sample consisted of blood. The chain uses TRBV4-3 and TRBJ2-7; either TRBD1 or TRBD2 may supply D (5 bases each). In nucleotides, the CDR3 is TGCGCCAGCAGCCAATCAGGGACCTCCTACGAGCAGTACTTC. Translated: CASSQSGTSYEQYF.